The 7 T cell receptor beta chains given below trace back to one sample, sequenced in a study of T cells in Graves' hyperthyroidism and ophthalmopathy. RNA transcripts were the template for amplifying TCR beta CDR3 regions. The HTBI primer set drove a first-round RT-PCR of the TCR CDR3. TCRdb reanalysed the multiplex PCR reads using MiXCR and keeps one entry per CDR3 protein. The profile shows around 610,000 distinct CDR3 sequences, roughly 14% of them singletons. Sequenced: blood. These receptors originate from a woman in her 40s with Graves' ophthalmopathy.

The chain carries TRBV5-1 and TRBJ1-1; D is possibly TRBD1 (5 bases). This CDR3 is built from 17 residues. Per germline, CDR1 SGHRS and CDR2 YFSETQ. Trimming removed 1 base at V and 1 base at J, with 17 bases between. CDR3 coding DNA: TGCGCCAGCAGCTTGCAGGGAACATCTGTGGGGAACACTGAAGCTTTCTTT. Residues: CASSLQGTSVGNTEAFF.

Many counts were recorded for this clonotype. The rearrangement links TRBV12-3 or TRBV12-4 to TRBJ1-2; perhaps TRBD1 as D (6 bases). Trimming cost V 6 bases and J 5 bases, with 13 bases left between them. The length of the CDR3 is 13 residues. The CDR3 sequence is CASSRLQGYGYTF. The CDR3 DNA follows: TGTGCCAGCAGCCGCCTACAGGGATATGGCTACACCTTC.

This clonotype was counted only a few times. This chain connects TRBV10-3 to TRBJ2-7, with 8 nucleotides matching TRBD2. Germline V gives CDR1 ENHRY, CDR2 SYGVKD. The ends lost 6 bases at V and 2 bases at J; junction bases unmatched: 9. This CDR3 is built from 15 residues. Here the CDR3 DNA reads TGTGCCATCAGCCCCAAACTAGCGGAACCCTACGAGCAGTACTTC. It codes for CAISPKLAEPYEQYF.

This clonotype came up many times. The CDR3 DNA sequence: TGTGCCACCAGTGATGAGAGGAACAATCAGCCCCAGCATTTT. Its protein is CATSDERNNQPQHF. The chain recombines TRBV24-1 with TRBJ1-5; D call uncertain. The CDR3 has 14 residues. The ends were cut back, 3 bases at V and 3 bases at J, with 8 bases in the middle. The V gene's germline CDR1 is KGHDR and CDR2 SFDVKD.

Many counts were recorded for this clonotype. The chain uses TRBV20-1 and TRBJ1-6; 10 bases are shared with TRBD1. Trimming took 3 bases from V and 4 from J; bases not matched to a gene: 3. The CDR3 runs 15 residues. The germline V gene encodes CDR1 DFQATT and CDR2 SNEGSKA (reference sequence). The CDR3 loop is CSARTGGVYNSPLHF. The CDR3 DNA reads TGCAGTGCTAGGACAGGGGGCGTTTATAATTCACCCCTCCACTTT.

At least ten counts were recorded for this clonotype. The chain is built from TRBV6-2 or TRBV6-3 and TRBJ2-4; D unclear. The length of the CDR3 is 16 residues. Germline CDR1 and CDR2: MNHEY and SVGEGT. With 4 bases removed from V and 4 bases from J, the gap between germline ends came to 17 bases. In DNA form, the CDR3 reads TGTGCCAGCAGTTCCTACACCCCGGACCCGAAAAACATTCAGTACTTC. Protein product: CASSSYTPDPKNIQYF.

The J gene is TRBJ2-5, the V gene TRBV15; no clear D gene. CDR1 and CDR2 (germline): LNHNV, YYDKDF (reference sequence). CDR3 length: 13 amino acids. Trimming cost V 9 bases and J 1 base, with 12 bases left between them. This CDR3 is CATLSPSQETQYF. The DNA for the CDR3 is TGTGCCACTTTGTCCCCCTCCCAAGAGACCCAGTACTTC.